The rows below give T cell receptor beta chains drawn from one sample of a study of cytomegalovirus exposure and HLA in healthy donors. Data came from immunoSEQ multiplex PCR; TCRdb stores just in-frame clones and leaves some out. The sample carries 110,000 or so clones, approximately 90% recorded once. The sequenced sample consisted of PBMCs. The source of these receptors is a man aged 18-30 years in good health and CMV-seronegative. Each CDR3 is given with its conserved first and last residue. A D gene is named only where the DNA matches it firmly. Expanded clones are given a class, and other clones once, few, many or no size at all.

>TRBV9|TRBJ1-1|.|TRBD1
TGTGCCAGCAGCACGGGACAGCAGAACACTGAAGCTTTCTTT
CASSTGQQNTEAFF
>TRBV10-3|TRBJ1-2|few|.
TGTGCCATCAGTGAGTCGGAGTTCCGAGACAACTATGGCTACACCTTC
CAISESEFRDNYGYTF
>TRBV7-9|TRBJ1-2|.|.
TGTGCCAGCAGCTTAGGACAGGCCTCCAGGGGCTACACCTTC
CASSLGQASRGYTF
>TRBV6-4|TRBJ2-7|.|TRBD1
TGTGCCAGCAGTGCCATTTCCAACGGGACAGGGGGCTGGTACGAGCAGTACTTC
CASSAISNGTGGWYEQYF
>TRBV7-9|TRBJ2-5|few|TRBD1
TGTGCCAGCACCGGACAGGGCAAACAAGAGACCCAGTACTTC
CASTGQGKQETQYF
>TRBV19|TRBJ2-6|.|.
TGTGCCAGTAGTATACCCGCAGTCTCTGGGGCCAACGTCCTGACTTTC
CASSIPAVSGANVLTF
>TRBV29-1|TRBJ1-4|.|.
TGCAGCGCCCGCACGTACAGGGAAAAACTGTTTTTT
CSARTYREKLFF
>TRBV6-1|TRBJ1-2|.|TRBD1
TGTGCCAGCGGTGAAGGGACAGGGAGATCCTATGGCTACACCTTC
CASGEGTGRSYGYTF
>TRBV7-2|TRBJ1-5|.|TRBD1
TGTGCCAGCAGCTCGAGGCCGGGACAGGGGTTAGGGCAGCCCCAGCATTTT
CASSSRPGQGLGQPQHF
>TRBV2|TRBJ2-7|.|.
TGTGCCAGCAGCAAAACAGGGCCCGTCTCCTACGAGCAGTACTTC
CASSKTGPVSYEQYF
>TRBV9|TRBJ1-1|few|.
TGTGCCAGCAGCACTAGCGGGGGCTCAGGCACTGAAGCTTTCTTT
CASSTSGGSGTEAFF
>TRBV6-5|TRBJ1-2|.|TRBD1
TGTGCCAGCAGTTCCACCGGGACAGACAACTATGGCTACACCTTC
CASSSTGTDNYGYTF
>TRBV5-6|TRBJ1-4|.|.
TGTGCCAGCAGCCTAGCTCAGGGGCCTCGGGATAATGAAAAACTGTTTTTT
CASSLAQGPRDNEKLFF
>TRBV5-1|TRBJ2-3|.|.
TGCGCCAGCAGCTTGGGCCCGGGCACAGATACGCAGTATTTT
CASSLGPGTDTQYF
>TRBV5-4|TRBJ2-3|once|TRBD1
TGTGCCAGCAGCTCAGGGGGTTCTTCCCTCCGTACGCAGTATTTT
CASSSGGSSLRTQYF
>TRBV6-6|TRBJ2-7|once|.
TGTGCCACCGCGGGGCTGGCGGTGAGGGGCGAGCAGTACTTC
CATAGLAVRGEQYF
>TRBV7-2|TRBJ1-1|few|.
TGTGCCAGCAGCGACTTTAAGGGACTCTACACTGAAGCTTTCTTT
CASSDFKGLYTEAFF
>TRBV4-1|TRBJ1-5|.|TRBD1
TGCGCCAGCAGCCAACACAGGGGCCCCAATCAGCCCCAGCATTTT
CASSQHRGPNQPQHF
>TRBV28|TRBJ1-3|once|.
TGTGCCAGCAGCCCAGGGTTCTCTGGAAACACCATATATTTT
CASSPGFSGNTIYF
>TRBV11-3|TRBJ2-2|.|TRBD1
TGTGCCAGCAGCTCGGGACAGGGGAACACCGGGGAGCTGTTTTTT
CASSSGQGNTGELFF
>TRBV28|TRBJ1-5|few|TRBD1
TGTGCCAGCACAGGGGGCCCTCAGCCCCAGCATTTT
CASTGGPQPQHF
>TRBV4-3|TRBJ2-2|few|.
TGCGCCAGCAGCCAGAGGAACACCGGGGAGCTGTTTTTT
CASSQRNTGELFF
>TRBV6-1|TRBJ2-1|.|TRBD2
TGTGCCAGCAGTGAATCTTTGGGAGGGCACAATGAGCAGTTCTTC
CASSESLGGHNEQFF
>TRBV29-1|TRBJ1-1|.|TRBD1
TGCAGCGCTGAAGGACAGGGTGCTGAAGCTTTCTTT
CSAEGQGAEAFF
>TRBV7-9|TRBJ2-4|.|.
TGTGCCAGCAGCTTATCGACAGCCAGAGGCGACATTCAGTACTTC
CASSLSTARGDIQYF
>TRBV10-3|TRBJ2-7|.|TRBD2
TGTGCCACCGCGGTAGTAGCGGGTGAGCAGTACTTC
CATAVVAGEQYF
>TRBV13|TRBJ2-2|.|TRBD2
TGTGCCAGCAGCTCAGCAGGGACTAGCGGGGTCCCGAACACCGGGGAGCTGTTTTTT
CASSSAGTSGVPNTGELFF
>TRBV28|TRBJ2-7|.|TRBD2
TGTGCCAGCGGCCCTCCAGCGGGAACTTCCGAGCAGTACTTC
CASGPPAGTSEQYF
>TRBV18|TRBJ1-5|.|.
TGTGCCAGCTCACCACCGAATACTCTCGGGAGTGAGAATCAGCCCCAGCATTTT
CASSPPNTLGSENQPQHF
>TRBV7-9|TRBJ2-7|.|TRBD1
TGTGCCAGCAGCTTAGTATCGCTGGACAGGGGCTCCTACGAGCAGTACTTC
CASSLVSLDRGSYEQYF
>TRBV7-2|TRBJ1-1|.|TRBD1
TGTGCCAGCAGCTCACAGGGGTTTAGGCCTGAAGCTTTCTTT
CASSSQGFRPEAFF
>TRBV5-6|TRBJ1-2|.|.
TGTGCCAGCAGCTTGTTAGAGGTCAGCTATGGCTACACCTTC
CASSLLEVSYGYTF
>TRBV10-3|TRBJ2-2|.|.
TGTACCGGTCCAGGGTCCTCGTCGGACGAGACTACCGGGGAGCTGTTTTTT
CTGPGSSSDETTGELFF
>TRBV28|TRBJ2-7|.|.
TGTGCCAGCAGGCGGCCAGCTCGCGCTTACGAGCAGTACTTC
CASRRPARAYEQYF
>TRBV4-3|TRBJ2-2|.|.
TGCGCCAGCAGCCAACCCGGGACTGAACCCACCGGGGAGCTGTTTTTT
CASSQPGTEPTGELFF
>TRBV6-5|TRBJ2-1|.|.
TGTGCCAGCAGTTACTCGCGAGGAAAGAGTGAGCAGTTCTTC
CASSYSRGKSEQFF
>TRBV18|TRBJ2-1|.|.
TGTGCCAGCCTCCTGGCAAACCCCGGAGTCGTAGCCTCCTACAATGAGCAGTTCTTC
CASLLANPGVVASYNEQFF
>TRBV7-9|TRBJ2-5|.|.
TGTGCCAGCAGCCACCGACTGAGGGAGAACCAGTACTTC
CASSHRLRENQYF
>TRBV6-5|TRBJ1-5|once|.
TGTGCCAGCAGTTACTCTGGAGGGTACAATCAGCCCCAGCATTTT
CASSYSGGYNQPQHF
>TRBV27|TRBJ2-7|.|.
TGTGCCAGCCGAGACAATTCCTACGAGCAGTACTTC
CASRDNSYEQYF
>TRBV7-8|TRBJ2-2|.|.
TGTGCCAGCAGCTTAGTATCCAGGGGCACCGGGGAGCTGTTTTTT
CASSLVSRGTGELFF
>TRBV13|TRBJ2-5|once|TRBD1
TGTGCCAGCAGCTTCCTGGACAGGGAAGAGACCCAGTACTTC
CASSFLDREETQYF
>TRBV29-1|TRBJ2-7|.|.
TGCAGCGGCCGGGACATCGGCTCCTACGAGCAGTACTTC
CSGRDIGSYEQYF
>TRBV30|TRBJ2-2|.|TRBD1
TGTGCCTGGAGTGTACAGGGGGCGCGCGCCGGGGAGCTGTTTTTT
CAWSVQGARAGELFF